Listed below are T cell receptor beta chains from one sample, sequenced in a study of blood T cell repertoires in COVID-19. The assay was immunoSEQ multiplex PCR, and TCRdb's table has in-frame clones only and misses some. The profile shows approximately 210,000 clones, about 87% of them singletons. Sequenced: peripheral blood. The receptors come from a man in his 70s with acute or convalescent COVID-19. CDR3s include the opening cysteine and the closing phenylalanine or tryptophan. Fields, in order: J gene, D gene, V gene, clone size, CDR3 protein, CDR3 DNA. D genes are given only for firm matches. The size entry is marked missing in some rows and otherwise reads once, few, many or a size class.

TRBJ1-1 . TRBV6-5 . CASSYINRGTEAFF TGTGCCAGCAGTTACATCAACCGGGGGACTGAAGCTTTCTTT
TRBJ2-2 . TRBV11-3 . CASSSVFAGELFF TGTGCCAGCAGCTCGGTTTTCGCCGGGGAGCTGTTTTTT
TRBJ1-1 . TRBV10-2 few CASSVSSPRNTEAFF TGCGCCAGCAGTGTAAGCTCCCCTCGGAACACTGAAGCTTTCTTT
TRBJ2-1 TRBD2 TRBV18 once CASSPTLAGGRNEQFF TGTGCCAGCTCCCCTACCCTAGCGGGAGGTCGCAATGAGCAGTTCTTC
TRBJ2-4 . TRBV28 once CASTAAGAKNIQYF TGTGCCAGCACCGCTGCAGGGGCCAAAAACATTCAGTACTTC
TRBJ1-1 . TRBV11-3 . CASSLGRGREAFF TGTGCCAGCAGCTTAGGCAGGGGAAGGGAAGCTTTCTTT
TRBJ1-4 . TRBV28 few CATQGTNEKLFF TGTGCCACTCAGGGCACTAATGAAAAACTGTTTTTT
TRBJ1-5 . TRBV6-5 . CASSHRVGNQPQHF TGTGCCAGTAGTCACAGAGTTGGCAATCAGCCCCAGCATTTT
TRBJ1-5 . TRBV11-2 . CASSLSGARNQPQHF TGTGCCAGCAGCTTGTCAGGTGCTCGTAATCAGCCCCAGCATTTT
TRBJ2-1 . TRBV3-1/TRBV3-2 . CASSKFGTPYNEQFF TGTGCCAGCAGTAAATTCGGGACTCCTTACAATGAGCAGTTCTTC
TRBJ1-1 TRBD1 TRBV5-6 . CASSPISTGVNTEAFF TGTGCCAGCAGCCCCATCTCGACAGGGGTGAACACTGAAGCTTTCTTT
TRBJ2-2 TRBD2 TRBV5-1 . CASSLMASGNGELFF TGCGCCAGCAGCTTGATGGCTAGCGGGAACGGGGAGCTGTTTTTT
TRBJ2-5 . TRBV27 . CASSPTGPRVAQYF TGTGCCAGCAGCCCGACAGGACCAAGAGTGGCCCAGTACTTC
TRBJ1-2 TRBD1 TRBV10-3 . CAIRPGQGISYGYTF TGTGCCATCAGACCGGGACAGGGGATTTCTTATGGCTACACCTTC
TRBJ2-7 TRBD1 TRBV7-9 . CASSPSTGGPYEQYF TGTGCCAGCAGCCCCTCGACAGGGGGCCCCTACGAGCAGTACTTC
TRBJ2-1 TRBD1 TRBV29-1 . CSSGGFYNEQFF TGCAGCTCAGGGGGCTTCTACAATGAGCAGTTCTTC
TRBJ1-6 TRBD1 TRBV5-6 once CASSLAYGQGGSSPLHF TGTGCCAGCAGCTTGGCCTACGGACAGGGAGGGAGTTCACCCCTCCACTTT
TRBJ2-1 TRBD1 TRBV12-5 . CASGLLGTGQGYNEQFF TGTGCTAGTGGTTTGCTTGGTACAGGACAGGGCTACAATGAGCAGTTCTTC
TRBJ2-2 . TRBV9 . CASAPGAGELFF TGTGCCAGCGCACCAGGTGCCGGGGAGCTGTTTTTT
TRBJ2-1 . TRBV30 . CAWSDNNEQFF TGTGCCTGGAGTGATAACAATGAGCAGTTCTTC
TRBJ2-7 TRBD2 TRBV5-5 . CASSLAPGGSVYEQYF TGTGCCAGCAGCTTGGCCCCGGGCGGGAGTGTCTACGAGCAGTACTTC
TRBJ1-5 . TRBV2 . CASSLQSRGHQPQHF TGTGCCAGCAGCCTCCAATCTAGGGGTCATCAGCCCCAGCATTTT
TRBJ1-2 . TRBV28 few CASSPLGRGYTF TGTGCCAGCAGCCCCCTCGGTAGAGGCTACACCTTC
TRBJ1-2 TRBD1 TRBV7-9 . CASSLEGAVYGYTF TGTGCCAGCAGCTTAGAGGGGGCGGTCTATGGCTACACCTTC
TRBJ1-3 TRBD1 TRBV5-1 . CASSLGAGGSSGNTIYF TGCGCCAGCAGCTTGGGGGCAGGGGGCAGCTCTGGAAACACCATATATTTT
TRBJ2-1 . TRBV10-3 . CAIRAEDEQFF TGTGCCATCAGGGCGGAGGATGAGCAGTTCTTC
TRBJ2-1 TRBD2 TRBV3-1/TRBV3-2 once CASNLAGVGNEQFF TGTGCCAGCAACCTAGCGGGAGTCGGCAATGAGCAGTTCTTC
TRBJ2-1 TRBD2 TRBV9 . CASSAIRSGRSHNEQFF TGTGCCAGCAGCGCAATCCGGAGCGGGAGATCCCACAATGAGCAGTTCTTC
TRBJ1-4 TRBD1 TRBV29-1 . CSVEAPGRGQQGLFF TGCAGCGTTGAAGCTCCAGGCCGGGGACAACAGGGGCTGTTTTTT
TRBJ2-3 . TRBV7-9 once CASSSPRLARVADTQYF TGTGCCAGCAGCTCCCCCCGTCTAGCCCGGGTTGCAGATACGCAGTATTTT
TRBJ2-2 . TRBV19 . CASSIGRTATGELFF TGTGCCAGTAGTATAGGGAGGACAGCCACCGGGGAGCTGTTTTTT